The 18 T cell receptor beta chains below come from one sample, sequenced in a study of blood T cells in healthy people across ages. For the second PCR, which ran for about 6 to 11 cycles, a sample-barcoded 5' primer and a J-beta primer mix were used. TCRdb re-called the 5' RACE reads with MiXCR, one entry per CDR3 protein. The sample lists 1,500,000 or so distinct CDR3 sequences; about 45% were seen once. The sample consisted of blood. These receptors came from a woman under 30 in good health.

This clonotype was detected only a few times. The CDR3 loop is CASSSGTSGGYEQYF. In DNA, the CDR3 is TGTGCCAGCAGTTCCGGGACTAGCGGGGGCTACGAGCAGTACTTC. This rearrangement joins TRBV7-2 to TRBJ2-7, with TRBD2 identical over 14 bases. The CDR3 has 15 residues. From germline, CDR1 is SGHTA and CDR2 FQGNSA. With 6 bases clipped from V and 3 bases from J, the junction kept 4 bases outside the gene matches.

The table lists this clonotype with a few counts. The chain links TRBV20-1 to TRBJ2-4; no clear D. CDR1 DFQATT and CDR2 SNEGSKA come from the germline V gene (reference sequence). V was shortened by 3 bases and J by 7 bases, with 13 bases between the two germline ends. The CDR3 covers 13 residues. The CDR3 here is CSASSWGRNIQYF. The CDR3 nucleotides are TGCAGTGCTAGCTCTTGGGGTCGTAACATTCAGTACTTC.

The chain is built from TRBV12-3 or TRBV12-4 and TRBJ2-3; no clear D gene. This CDR3 has 12 amino acids. Trimming removed 6 bases from V and 5 bases from J, with 9 bases in between. The CDR3 is CASSQALDTQYF. The CDR3 nucleotides are TGTGCCAGCAGCCAGGCATTAGATACGCAGTATTTT.

V usage is TRBV20-1 and J usage is TRBJ1-6; D uncertain. Germline lookup yields CDR1 DFQATT and CDR2 SNEGSKA (reference sequence). The V end lost 1 base, the J end lost 10 bases, and 14 bases lay between the germline ends. The CDR3 length is 14 residues. DNA for the CDR3: TGCAGTGCTAGAGGATACGGCGAGGGATCACCCCTCCACTTT. It encodes CSARGYGEGSPLHF.

This clonotype was recorded a few times. The V and J genes are TRBV27 and TRBJ1-5; 8 bases match TRBD1. CDR1 MNHEY and CDR2 SMNVEV come from the germline V gene (reference sequence). V lost 8 bases and J lost 1; bases outside the gene matches: 7. The CDR3 consists of 15 residues. The CDR3: CASGPGGISNQPQHF. Here the CDR3 DNA reads TGTGCCAGCGGGCCAGGGGGCATAAGCAATCAGCCCCAGCATTTT.

J is TRBJ2-3 and V is TRBV29-1; 8 nucleotides align to TRBD2. The CDR3 is made up of 13 amino acids. The germline gives CDR1 SQVTM, CDR2 ANQGSEA. The V segment lost 7 bases and the J segment 11 bases; nucleotides outside the gene matches: 14. CDR3 region: CSGNSGGREGQYF. The DNA of the CDR3 is TGCAGCGGTAACAGCGGGGGTCGGGAGGGGCAGTATTTT.

This clonotype turned up a few times. The chain employs TRBV29-1 and TRBJ2-3; D is possibly TRBD1 or TRBD2 (5 bases each). Germline loops: CDR1 SQVTM, CDR2 ANQGSEA. Trimming shortened V by 5 bases and J by 2 bases, and 11 bases separated the two germline ends. The CDR3 is 13 residues long. CDR3 DNA: TGCAGCGTTTTGGGGACCATCACAGATACGCAGTATTTT. As protein: CSVLGTITDTQYF.

As concerns this clonotype: A much more abundant neighbour one base away suggests this may be a read error. J is TRBJ1-5 and V is TRBV28; D gene unclear. The CDR3 consists of 16 residues. CDR1 is MDHEN and CDR2 is SYDVKM in the germline V gene. V was pared by 7 bases and J by 6 bases, with 22 bases between. Written as DNA, the CDR3 is TGTGCCAGCACACCACGGAACGGAGGGTGGGGTCAGCCCCAGCATTTT. It specifies CASTPRNGGWGQPQHF.

The chain combines TRBV28 with TRBJ2-5; D perhaps matches TRBD2 (6 bases). The DNA end favors TRBJ2-7, so the J call may be wrong. Germline V CDR1 and CDR2: MDHEN, SYDVKM. The CDR3 is 13 amino acids. In DNA form, the CDR3 reads TGTGCCACCTCGGGGGTAGGTCTTAGCGAGCAGTACTTC. As protein: CATSGVGLSEQYF.

The V call is TRBV20-1, the J call TRBJ2-1; the D is unclear. Trimming stripped 0 bases from V and 0 bases from J, with 6 bases between. Germline loops: CDR1 DFQATT, CDR2 SNEGSKA (reference sequence). The CDR3 is made up of 14 amino acids. CDR3 sequence (DNA): TGCAGTGCTAGAGAAGCTCGCTCCTACAATGAGCAGTTCTTC. As protein: CSAREARSYNEQFF.

This clonotype was recorded a few times. The chain links TRBV6-1 to TRBJ1-2, with 9 bases matching TRBD1. V lost 6 bases to trimming and J lost 3 bases; unmatched junction nucleotides: 2. The length of the CDR3 is 13 residues. Germline CDR1 and CDR2: MNHNS and SASEGT. Here the CDR3 reads CASRGQGYYGYTF. The CDR3 DNA reads as TGTGCCAGCAGGGGACAGGGCTACTATGGCTACACCTTC.

This chain uses TRBV28 with TRBJ2-3; tentative D call: TRBD1 (7 bases). The CDR3 contains 13 residues. V was shortened by 8 bases and J by 7 bases, with 16 bases between the two germline ends. CDR1 is MDHEN, CDR2 SYDVKM, per germline. CDR3 region: CASQGGSKNTQYF. The CDR3 DNA reads as TGTGCCAGCCAGGGGGGATCAAAGAATACGCAGTATTTT. Based on the CDR3 plus reference TRBV28 and TRBJ2-3, the full variable domain is DVKVTQSSRYLVKRTGEKVFLECVQDMDHENMFWYRQDPGLGLRLIYFSYDVKMKEKGDIPEGYSVSREKKERFSLILESASTNQTSMYLCASQGGSKNTQYFGPGTRLTVL.

The chain's CDR3 is CASSQEEVFGETQYF. As DNA, the CDR3 is TGCGCCAGCAGCCAAGAGGAGGTTTTCGGGGAGACCCAGTACTTC. The chain couples TRBV4-1 to TRBJ2-5; D possibly corresponds to TRBD2 (5 bases). This CDR3 has 15 residues. Germline V gene lookup returns CDR1 MGHRA and CDR2 YSYEKL. The germline V and J ends were trimmed by 0 bases and 5 bases, with 13 bases remaining between them.

This clonotype was picked up a small number of times. This chain connects TRBV10-1 to TRBJ2-7; D remains unclear. Trimming removed 6 bases from V and 0 bases from J, with 12 bases in between. The germline CDR1 and CDR2 sequences are WNHNN and SYGVQD (reference sequence). CDR3 length equals 14 residues. The CDR3 DNA is TGCGCCAGCAGAGCCCGGGTGGACTCCTACGAGCAGTACTTC. Amino acids: CASRARVDSYEQYF.

The chain recombines TRBV20-1 with TRBJ1-3; D is unclear. V lost 6 bases and J 4 bases, leaving 13 bases between the germline ends. Germline V gene lookup returns CDR1 DFQATT and CDR2 SNEGSKA (reference sequence). This CDR3 spans 13 amino acids. The CDR3 region has the DNA TGCAGTGCGACGGGAGGGCGAGGAAACACCATATATTTT. Encoded protein: CSATGGRGNTIYF.

This clonotype showed up just a few times. V usage is TRBV7-2 and J usage is TRBJ2-6, with D uncertain. Trimming stripped 5 bases from V and 4 bases from J, with 12 bases between. Germline CDR1 reads SGHTA; CDR2 reads FQGNSA. The CDR3 totals 15 residues. CDR3 sequence (DNA): TGTGCCAGCAGCCCGTTAGGGTACGGGGCCAACGTCCTGACTTTC. It yields the protein CASSPLGYGANVLTF.

This clonotype has only a few counts. J is TRBJ1-2 and V is TRBV6-1; 10 bases align to TRBD1. Trimming at V came to 6 bases and at J to 0 bases, leaving 19 bases not matched to a gene. Germline V gene data show CDR1 as MNHNS and CDR2 as SASEGT. The CDR3 length is 20 residues. CDR3 nucleotide sequence: TGTGCCAGCAGATCCGGGACAGGGGCCTCTTGGTCAAGAGCTAACTATGGCTACACCTTC. This sequence encodes CASRSGTGASWSRANYGYTF.

V usage is TRBV9 and J usage is TRBJ2-5; 7 nucleotides agree with TRBD2. Germline loops: CDR1 SGDLS, CDR2 YYNGEE. The CDR3 runs to 13 residues. The CDR3 nucleotides read TGTGCACGCAGCGGGACTACTCCAGAGACCCAGTACTTC. Its protein is CARSGTTPETQYF. Using reference TRBV9 and TRBJ2-5 for the parts outside the CDR3, the full variable domain is DSGVTQTPKHLITATGQRVTLRCSPRSGDLSVYWYQQSLDQGLQFLIQYYNGEERAKGNILERFSAQQFPDLHSELNLSSLELGDSALYFCARSGTTPETQYFGPGTRLLVL.